The 11 T cell receptor beta chains below come from one sample, sequenced in a study of blood T cells in healthy people across ages. Through a sample-barcoded 5' primer and a J-beta primer mix, a second PCR was run for 7 to 11 cycles. TCRdb reanalysed the 5' RACE reads using MiXCR and keeps one entry per CDR3 protein. The table lists 1.5 million to 2 million distinct CDR3 sequences, roughly 32% of them singletons, with about 11% in the top ten. Source material: blood. Receptors were obtained from a woman aged 25-40 years in good health.

This clonotype occurred a few times. The junction differs from germline at one of its ends, possibly a read error. V gene TRBV10-3 combines with J gene TRBJ2-1; D is perhaps TRBD1 (5 bases). The CDR3 has 13 residues. The V gene's germline CDR1 is ENHRY and CDR2 SYGVKD. CDR3 sequence (DNA): TGTGCCACCAGTATAGGGGAATTCAATGAGCAGTTCTTC. Amino acids: CATSIGEFNEQFF.

This chain joins TRBV5-4 and TRBJ2-7, with 13 bases aligning to TRBD2. CDR1 and CDR2 from the germline V gene are SGHNT and YYREEE (reference sequence). The CDR3 runs 17 residues. The V segment lost 4 bases and the J segment 4 bases; nucleotides outside the gene matches: 11. The CDR3 DNA is TGTGCCAGCAGCACCGCAACTAGCGGGAGGGCCTCGTACGAGCAGTACTTC. Protein: CASSTATSGRASYEQYF.

This clonotype was found a few times. This chain joins TRBV20-1 and TRBJ1-5, with D hard to call. V was shortened by 5 bases and J by 3 bases, with 11 bases between the two germline ends. The CDR3 covers 13 residues. Germline V gene sequence: CDR1 DFQATT, CDR2 SNEGSKA (reference sequence). CDR3 residues: CSAVTENNQPQHF. CDR3 coding DNA: TGCAGTGCTGTGACTGAGAACAATCAGCCCCAGCATTTT.

The sample holds many counts of this clonotype. The gene calls are TRBV27 and TRBJ1-2, with D perhaps TRBD1 (6 bases). The V and J ends lost 1 base and 4 bases respectively, with 13 bases between them. This CDR3 is built from 15 residues. Germline V lookup: CDR1 MNHEY, CDR2 SMNVEV (reference sequence). This chain's CDR3 is CASSLLGGNIYGYTF. Written as DNA, the CDR3 is TGTGCCAGCAGTTTATTGGGGGGCAATATCTATGGCTACACCTTC.

The V and J genes are TRBV20-1 and TRBJ2-5, with 14 bases identical to TRBD2. Germline loops: CDR1 DFQATT, CDR2 SNEGSKA (reference sequence). Losses at the gene ends were 7 bases for V and 5 bases for J; bases not matched to a gene: 15. CDR3 length equals 17 residues. The CDR3 region has the DNA TGCAGTGAAACGGGACTAGCGGGAGCTTCCTCTCGGGAGACCCAGTACTTC. Protein product: CSETGLAGASSRETQYF.

This clonotype was counted a single time. The V and J genes are TRBV20-1 and TRBJ1-1; maybe TRBD1 (6 bases). Trimming took off 2 bases at V and 1 base at J, with 11 bases between the two ends. The CDR3 has 14 amino acids. Germline CDR1 and CDR2: DFQATT and SNEGSKA (reference sequence). CDR3 DNA: TGCAGTGCTAGATCAGGGGCCCCGAACACTGAAGCTTTCTTT. It encodes CSARSGAPNTEAFF.

There are a few counts of this clonotype. The chain couples TRBV3-1 to TRBJ2-5, with D tentatively TRBD2 (5 bases). The germline V and J ends were trimmed by 0 bases and 6 bases, with 14 bases remaining between them. This CDR3 has 15 amino acids. The germline gives CDR1 LGHDT, CDR2 YNNKEL (reference sequence). CDR3 residues: CASSQDPSPLKTQYF. CDR3 nucleotides: TGTGCCAGCAGCCAAGATCCTAGCCCCTTGAAGACCCAGTACTTC.

This clonotype has more than one count but fewer than ten. V gene TRBV9 combines with J gene TRBJ1-1; unclear D gene. CDR3 size: 14 residues. Trimming pared 0 bases from V and 5 bases from J, leaving 11 bases between. Per germline, CDR1 SGDLS and CDR2 YYNGEE. The CDR3 loop is CASSVATRVTEAFF. The CDR3 DNA follows: TGTGCCAGCAGCGTAGCTACGAGGGTTACTGAAGCTTTCTTT.

There are many counts of this clonotype. The chain couples TRBV28 to TRBJ1-6, with 7 bases aligning to TRBD1. V lost 1 base, J lost 7 bases, and 4 bases stayed unmatched. The CDR3 sequence is 15 residues long. The germline CDR1 and CDR2 sequences are MDHEN and SYDVKM. CDR3 sequence (DNA): TGTGCCAGCAGTTTATTACAGGGGAGGAATTCACCCCTCCACTTT. As protein: CASSLLQGRNSPLHF.

V usage is TRBV7-2 and J usage is TRBJ2-2, with D perhaps being TRBD1 or TRBD2 (6 bases each). CDR1 SGHTA and CDR2 FQGNSA come from the germline V gene. Trimming shortened V by 5 bases and J by 5 bases, and 12 bases separated the two germline ends. This CDR3 comprises 14 residues. The CDR3 here is CASSRGPGTGELFF. The CDR3 bases are TGTGCCAGCAGCCGGGGGCCGGGGACCGGGGAGCTGTTTTTT. Combining the CDR3 with reference TRBV7-2 and TRBJ2-2 gives the whole variable domain GAGVSQSPSNKVTEKGKDVELRCDPISGHTALYWYRQSLGQGLEFLIYFQGNSAPDKSGLPSDRFSAERTGGSVSTLTIQRTQQEDSAVYLCASSRGPGTGELFFGEGSRLTVL.

Concerning this clonotype itself: A much larger clone sits a single nucleotide away, making a read error possible. The chain couples TRBV25-1 to TRBJ2-5; 8 bases are shared with TRBD1. From germline, CDR1 is MGHDK and CDR2 SYGVNS. CDR3 length: 13 residues. The CDR3 here is CASSGQGQGTQYF. In DNA, the CDR3 is TGTGCCAGCAGTGGACAGGGGCAAGGGACCCAGTACTTC.